This T cell receptor (beta chain) was observed in a study of shared clonotypes between healthy human individuals (dated by TCRdb to 2020 to 2021). General notes on the study: Two women and a few men aged 18 to 49 years were included in the cohort. To increase sequencing depth and limit assay-specific biases, different laboratories used diverse techniques to prepare libraries and sequence TCR repertoires. For each donor, CD4 naive and CD4 memory were each given three plates, CD8 naive was given two plates, and CD8 memory was given one plate. To estimate repertoire size and how much clonotypes are shared between individuals, the study performed deep sequencing of blood TCR repertoires from roughly five healthy adults. Between about 0.85 and 9.5 billion PBMCs per donor were obtained by leukapheresis. General findings and caveats noted by the study authors: Incomplete sequencing was indicated by rarefaction of sorted-subset datasets, despite the large sequencing depth. When several donors were compared, the shared fraction of clonotypes was around 5.1% for naive CD4, 3.5% to 4% for naive CD8, more than 2% for memory CD4, and less than 0.45% for memory CD8. Because the study included only a small number of donors, the genetic and exposure-history diversity represented was limited. Sampling was limited to blood, and TCR repertoires in tissue likely differ from TCR repertoires in blood. Naive subsets generally had larger estimated clonotype richness than memory subsets. Pairwise subsampling indicated that sequencing depth was expected to affect the degree of clonotype sharing among donors. Compared with non-shared clonotypes, the clonotypes found in all four sorted-subset donors had higher generation probabilities.

To note about this clone: The clone's antigen remains unknown. No quality values exist for individual bases; no much larger clone is one base distant.

TCR CDR3 regions were amplified from genomic DNA by multiplex PCR using the deep immunoSEQ assay. Genomic DNA extracted from each cell subset was distributed evenly over all wells of several immunoSEQ 96-well plates, and each plate served as one replicate. For sorted subsets, each replicate PCR was loaded with roughly 0.2 ug genomic DNA, equivalent to 30,000 or so T cell genomes. Purified libraries were quantified with a Qubit 3.0 fluorometer, sized on a Bioanalyzer 2100, and re-quantified with the KAPA Library Quantification kit. Each immunoSEQ 96-well plate was sequenced on its own single-read 150-cycle Illumina NextSeq 550 flow cell. Per the source publication's procedure: Because the immunoSEQ output included only junctional sequences and no quality scores, the filtering could not be the same as the filtering used for full-length reads. To assign V/J genes and CDR3, sequences were annotated against IMGT germline references using PyIR, a Python wrapper for IgBLAST v1.9. Any read was removed if the V/J assignment was weak (E-value above 1e-6), the CDR3 was missing, or the read contained stop codons, out-of-frame junctions, or ambiguous translated residues. V3J clonotypes were defined by identical inferred V gene, J gene, and CDR3 amino acid sequence. Percentage overlap between repertoires was calculated by dividing the number of shared unique clonotypes by the size of the smaller repertoire. Richness of each repertoire was evaluated using RTK rarefaction, the Chao1 estimator, and Recon v2.1 estimates of unobserved clonotypes. Generation probabilities were computed with OLGA for all TCRbeta clonotypes obtained by the gDNA method from a few donors. TCRdb's version of the immuneACCESS table is confined to in-frame rearrangements and falls short of the full clone set. An unresolved V gene accounts for under half of the shortfall where checked; the remainder is of unknown origin. The V and J calls and clone size were taken over from that table, and D and trimming were inferred from the DNA. Across this sample there are about a million clones, with 60% to 85% seen only once. In total, the top ten clones hold over 1.3% of the sample.

Germline trimming amounts to 5 bases on V and 4 bases on J, with 7 as the count of junction bases outside the gene matches. From the germline V gene (reference sequence), CDR1 is SEHNR and CDR2 is FQNEAQ. The CDR3 measures 14 amino acids from cysteine to phenylalanine. Kept here is only the CDR3 DNA, which spans 42 bases and is read in frame from base 1. The donors were healthy, HIV-negative adults who had no recently reported acute infections or vaccinations. Only Caucasian adults living in Nashville, Tennessee, USA were represented among the donors. Magnetic negative selection was used to enrich CD4+ T cells, after which naive cells were positively selected on CD45RA and the negative fraction became the memory subset. Blood was obtained by leukapheresis, after which PBMCs were separated by Ficoll-Histopaque density gradient centrifugation and cryopreserved in liquid nitrogen vapor phase. Purity and quantity of every magnetically sorted T cell population were checked by analytical flow cytometry. Genomic DNA was isolated from each sorted fraction and quantified by UV absorbance on a Nanodrop 2000c.

Rearrangement joined TRBV7-9 to TRBJ1-2; 7 middle bases align to TRBD1. This sequence originates from a man aged 18 to 35 in good health. The sequenced sample consisted of memory CD4+ T cells sorted from blood. The cell subset or site label, read with the paper, signifies: CD45RA-negative fraction. DNA sequence: TGTGCCAGCAGCGGGCCGGGACAGTCCTATGGCTACACCTTC. This sequence encodes CASSGPGQSYGYTF.